This T cell receptor (beta chain) was sequenced in a study of cytomegalovirus exposure and HLA in healthy donors. Overall study results and limits: A later analysis linked a missense DCLRE1C variant to TCR beta V- and J-gene trimming. Later analysis indicated greater clonal expansion among HLA-associated TCR beta chains than among equally common other chains. It emerged from a later analysis that several of the most significant clusters appeared to be linked to common viral pathogens.

This clone has just a few counts. Its antigen remains unidentified. This PCR relied on a set of 60 Vbeta primers and 13 Jbeta primers. Clones were read by immunoSEQ multiplex PCR, and TCRdb kept only the in-frame ones, dropping some. Of about 150,000 clones listed, roughly 80% are singletons. In germline, CDR1 is SGHRS, CDR2 YFSETQ. CDR3 length equals 14 residues. The junction had 4 bases not matched to a gene; V was cut back by 2 bases and J by 5 bases. The specimen was PBMCs. The chain has TRBV5-1 and TRBJ2-1, with 7 bases fitting TRBD2. The TCR comes from a man between 40 and 49 years old in good health and CMV-seropositive. In DNA, the CDR3 is TGCGCCAGCAGCTTCCAAACTAGCGACAATGAGCAGTTCTTC. Protein: CASSFQTSDNEQFF.